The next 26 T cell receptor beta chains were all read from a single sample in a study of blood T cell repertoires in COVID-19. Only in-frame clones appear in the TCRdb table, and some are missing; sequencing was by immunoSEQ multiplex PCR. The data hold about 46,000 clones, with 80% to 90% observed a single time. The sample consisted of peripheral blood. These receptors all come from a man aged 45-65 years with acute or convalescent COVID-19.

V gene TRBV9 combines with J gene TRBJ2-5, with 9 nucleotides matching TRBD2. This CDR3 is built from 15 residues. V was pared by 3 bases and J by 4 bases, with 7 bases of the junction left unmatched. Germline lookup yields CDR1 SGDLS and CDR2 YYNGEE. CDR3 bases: TGTGCCAGCAGCGAGGGGCTAGCGGGAAGAGAGACCCAGTACTTC. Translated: CASSEGLAGRETQYF.

CDR3 in DNA: TGTGCCAGCAAACTGACAGCGAACACTGAAGCTTTCTTT. Amino acid sequence: CASKLTANTEAFF. V and J are TRBV12-3 or TRBV12-4 and TRBJ1-1; maybe TRBD1 (5 bases). Trimming stripped 7 bases from V and 1 base from J, with 10 bases between. The CDR3 contains 13 residues.

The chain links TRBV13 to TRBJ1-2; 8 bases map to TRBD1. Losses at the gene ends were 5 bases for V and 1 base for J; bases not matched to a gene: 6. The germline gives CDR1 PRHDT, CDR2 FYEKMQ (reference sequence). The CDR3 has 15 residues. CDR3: CASSTDRGFNYGYTF. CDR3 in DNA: TGTGCCAGCAGCACCGACAGGGGATTTAACTATGGCTACACCTTC.

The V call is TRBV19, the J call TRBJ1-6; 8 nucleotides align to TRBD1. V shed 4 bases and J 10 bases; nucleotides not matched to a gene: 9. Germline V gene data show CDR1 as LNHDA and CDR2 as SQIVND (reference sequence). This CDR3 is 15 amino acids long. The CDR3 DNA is TGTGCCAGTAGTACCTCGACAGGGGCGAAGTCACCCCTCCACTTT. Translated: CASSTSTGAKSPLHF.

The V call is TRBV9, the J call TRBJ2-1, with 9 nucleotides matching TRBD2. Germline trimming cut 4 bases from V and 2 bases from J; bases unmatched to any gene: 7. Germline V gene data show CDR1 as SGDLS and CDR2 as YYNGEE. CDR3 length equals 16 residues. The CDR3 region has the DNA TGTGCCAGCAGCATGTCTAGCGGGGCCGCCTACAATGAGCAGTTCTTC. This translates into CASSMSSGAAYNEQFF.

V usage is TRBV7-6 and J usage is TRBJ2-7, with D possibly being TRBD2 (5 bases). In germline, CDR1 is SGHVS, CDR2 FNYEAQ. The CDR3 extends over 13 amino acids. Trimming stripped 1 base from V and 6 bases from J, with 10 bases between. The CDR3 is CASSLGPSSEQYF. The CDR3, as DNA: TGTGCCAGCAGCTTAGGGCCTAGCTCCGAGCAGTACTTC.

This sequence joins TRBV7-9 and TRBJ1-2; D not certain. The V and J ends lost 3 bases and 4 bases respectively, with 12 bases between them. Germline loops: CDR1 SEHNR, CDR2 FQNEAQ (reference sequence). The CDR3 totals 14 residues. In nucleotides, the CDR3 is TGTGCCAGCAGCTTTATCCCCTTCGGCTATGGCTACACCTTC. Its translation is CASSFIPFGYGYTF.

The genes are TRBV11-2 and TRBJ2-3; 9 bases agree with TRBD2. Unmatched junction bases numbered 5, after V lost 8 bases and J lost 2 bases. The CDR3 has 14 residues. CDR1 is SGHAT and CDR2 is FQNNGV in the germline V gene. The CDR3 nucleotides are TGTGCCAGCGGTCTAGCGGGGAACACAGATACGCAGTATTTT. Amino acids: CASGLAGNTDTQYF.

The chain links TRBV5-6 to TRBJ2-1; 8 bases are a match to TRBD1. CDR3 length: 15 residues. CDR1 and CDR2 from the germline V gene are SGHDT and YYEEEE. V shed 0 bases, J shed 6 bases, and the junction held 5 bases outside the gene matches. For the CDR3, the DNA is TGTGCCAGCAGCTTGGCCCAGGGGGCGATCAATGAGCAGTTCTTC. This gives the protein CASSLAQGAINEQFF. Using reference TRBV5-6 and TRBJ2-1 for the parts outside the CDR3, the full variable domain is DAGVTQSPTHLIKTRGQQVTLRCSPKSGHDTVSWYQQALGQGPQFIFQYYEEEERQRGNFPDRFSGHQFPNYSSELNVNALLLGDSALYLCASSLAQGAINEQFFGPGTRLTVL.

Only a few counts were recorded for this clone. In nucleotides, the CDR3 is TGTGCCAGCACTAGCGGGAGCTTACACAATGAGCAGTTCTTC. Translation: CASTSGSLHNEQFF. This chain uses TRBV28 with TRBJ2-1; 10 bases are a match to TRBD2. The CDR3 is made up of 14 amino acids. Germline lookup yields CDR1 MDHEN and CDR2 SYDVKM. After removal of 7 bases from V and 5 bases from J, the junction contained 5 bases not matched to a gene. Complete variable domain (other parts from reference TRBV28 and TRBJ2-1): DVKVTQSSRYLVKRTGEKVFLECVQDMDHENMFWYRQDPGLGLRLIYFSYDVKMKEKGDIPEGYSVSREKKERFSLILESASTNQTSMYLCASTSGSLHNEQFFGPGTRLTVL.

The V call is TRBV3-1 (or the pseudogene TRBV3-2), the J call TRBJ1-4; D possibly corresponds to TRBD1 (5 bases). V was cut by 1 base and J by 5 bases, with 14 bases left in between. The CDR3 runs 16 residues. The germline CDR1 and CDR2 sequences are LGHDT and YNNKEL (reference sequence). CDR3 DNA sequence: TGTGCCAGCAGCCAAGCTTGGAGGGGCCTCAATGAAAAACTGTTTTTT. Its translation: CASSQAWRGLNEKLFF.

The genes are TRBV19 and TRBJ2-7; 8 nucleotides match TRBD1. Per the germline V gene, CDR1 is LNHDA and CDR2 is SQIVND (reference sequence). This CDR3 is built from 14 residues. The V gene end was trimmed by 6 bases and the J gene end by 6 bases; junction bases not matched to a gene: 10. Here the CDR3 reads CASSTTGARGEQYF. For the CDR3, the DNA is TGTGCCAGTAGCACGACAGGGGCGAGAGGCGAGCAGTACTTC.

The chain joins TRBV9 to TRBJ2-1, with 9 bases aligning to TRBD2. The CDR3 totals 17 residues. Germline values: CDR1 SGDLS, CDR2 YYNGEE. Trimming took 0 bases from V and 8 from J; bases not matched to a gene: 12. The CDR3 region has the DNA TGTGCCAGCAGCGTAGAAGTAAGTAGCGGGGGAGGGGATGAGCAGTTCTTC. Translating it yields CASSVEVSSGGGDEQFF. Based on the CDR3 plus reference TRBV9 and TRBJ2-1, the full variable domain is DSGVTQTPKHLITATGQRVTLRCSPRSGDLSVYWYQQSLDQGLQFLIQYYNGEERAKGNILERFSAQQFPDLHSELNLSSLELGDSALYFCASSVEVSSGGGDEQFFGPGTRLTVL.

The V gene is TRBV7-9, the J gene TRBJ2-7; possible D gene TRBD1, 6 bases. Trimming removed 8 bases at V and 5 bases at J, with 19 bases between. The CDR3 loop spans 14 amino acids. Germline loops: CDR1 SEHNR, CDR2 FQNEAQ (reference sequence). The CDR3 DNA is TGTGCCAGCGGCAGTAGGGGGAGACTTGACGAGCAGTACTTC. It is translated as CASGSRGRLDEQYF. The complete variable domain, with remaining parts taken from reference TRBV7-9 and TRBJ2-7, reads DTGVSQNPRHKITKRGQNVTFRCDPISEHNRLYWYRQTLGQGPEFLTYFQNEAQLEKSRLLSDRFSAERPKGSFSTLEIQRTEQGDSAMYLCASGSRGRLDEQYFGPGTRLTVT.

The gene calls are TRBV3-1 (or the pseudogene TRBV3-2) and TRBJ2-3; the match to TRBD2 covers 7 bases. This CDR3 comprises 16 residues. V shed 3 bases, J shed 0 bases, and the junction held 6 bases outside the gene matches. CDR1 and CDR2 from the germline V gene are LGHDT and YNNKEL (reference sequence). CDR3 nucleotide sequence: TGTGCCAGCAGCCAGCACGGAGCGGGGAGCACAGATACGCAGTATTTT. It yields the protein CASSQHGAGSTDTQYF.

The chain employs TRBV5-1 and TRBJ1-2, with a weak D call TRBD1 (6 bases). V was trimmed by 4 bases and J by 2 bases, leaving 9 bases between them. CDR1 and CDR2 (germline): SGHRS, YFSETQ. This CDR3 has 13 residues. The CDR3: CASSPQGNYGYTF. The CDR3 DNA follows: TGCGCCAGCAGCCCACAGGGAAACTATGGCTACACCTTC.

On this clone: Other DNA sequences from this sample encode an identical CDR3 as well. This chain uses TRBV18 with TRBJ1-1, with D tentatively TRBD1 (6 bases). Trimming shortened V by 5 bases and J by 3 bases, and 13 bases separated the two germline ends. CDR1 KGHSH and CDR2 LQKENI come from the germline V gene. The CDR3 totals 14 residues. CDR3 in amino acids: CASSLQGRDTEAFF. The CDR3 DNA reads TGTGCCAGCTCATTACAGGGAAGGGACACTGAAGCTTTCTTT.

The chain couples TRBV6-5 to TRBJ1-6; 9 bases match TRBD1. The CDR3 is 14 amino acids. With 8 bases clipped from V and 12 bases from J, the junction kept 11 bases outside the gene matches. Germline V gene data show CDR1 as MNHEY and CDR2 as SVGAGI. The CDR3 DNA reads TGTGCCAGCGGAACAATGGGACAGGGTCGACCCCTCCACTTT. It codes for CASGTMGQGRPLHF.

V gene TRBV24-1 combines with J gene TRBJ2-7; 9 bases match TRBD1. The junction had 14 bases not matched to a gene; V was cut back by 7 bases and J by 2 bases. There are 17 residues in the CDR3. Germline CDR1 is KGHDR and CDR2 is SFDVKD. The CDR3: CATRGLISRTGAYEQYF. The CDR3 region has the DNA TGTGCCACCAGGGGTTTAATATCCAGGACAGGGGCCTACGAGCAGTACTTC.

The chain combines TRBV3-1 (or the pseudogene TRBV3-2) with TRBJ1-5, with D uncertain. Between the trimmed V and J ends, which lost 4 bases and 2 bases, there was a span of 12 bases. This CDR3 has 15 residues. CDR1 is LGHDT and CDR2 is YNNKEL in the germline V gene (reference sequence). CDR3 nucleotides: TGTGCCAGCAGCCCTCACGGGAGAGGCAATCAGCCCCAGCATTTT. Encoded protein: CASSPHGRGNQPQHF.

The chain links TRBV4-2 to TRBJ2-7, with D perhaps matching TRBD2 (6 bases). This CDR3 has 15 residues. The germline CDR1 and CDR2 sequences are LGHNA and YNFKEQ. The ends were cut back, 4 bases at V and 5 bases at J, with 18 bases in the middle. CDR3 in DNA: TGTGCCAGCAGCCTTTTGAGCGGGTCTATAGACGAGCAGTACTTC. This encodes CASSLLSGSIDEQYF.

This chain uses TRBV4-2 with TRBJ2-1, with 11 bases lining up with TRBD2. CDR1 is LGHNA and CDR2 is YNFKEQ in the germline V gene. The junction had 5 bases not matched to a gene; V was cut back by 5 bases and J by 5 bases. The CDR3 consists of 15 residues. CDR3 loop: CASSWTSGPDNEQFF. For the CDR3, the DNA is TGTGCCAGCAGCTGGACTAGCGGGCCGGACAATGAGCAGTTCTTC.

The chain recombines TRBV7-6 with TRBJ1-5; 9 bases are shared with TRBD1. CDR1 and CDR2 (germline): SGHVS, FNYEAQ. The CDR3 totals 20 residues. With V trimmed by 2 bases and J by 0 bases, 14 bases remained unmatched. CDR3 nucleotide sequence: TGTGCCAGCAGCTTATATCCTCCGGGACAGGGAACATATAGCAATCAGCCCCAGCATTTT. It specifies CASSLYPPGQGTYSNQPQHF.

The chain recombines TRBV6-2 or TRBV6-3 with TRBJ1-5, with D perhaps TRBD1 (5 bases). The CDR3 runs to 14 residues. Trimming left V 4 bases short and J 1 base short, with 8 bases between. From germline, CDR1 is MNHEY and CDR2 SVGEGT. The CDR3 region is CASSSTASNQPQHF. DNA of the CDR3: TGTGCCAGCAGTTCGACAGCGAGCAATCAGCCCCAGCATTTT.

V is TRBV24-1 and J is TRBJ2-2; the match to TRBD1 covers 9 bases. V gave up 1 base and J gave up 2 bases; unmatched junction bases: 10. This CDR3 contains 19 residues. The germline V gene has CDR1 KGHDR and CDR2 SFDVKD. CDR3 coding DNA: TGTGCCACCAGTGATTTCCCTCTGGGACAGGGAGGAAACACCGGGGAGCTGTTTTTT. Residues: CATSDFPLGQGGNTGELFF.

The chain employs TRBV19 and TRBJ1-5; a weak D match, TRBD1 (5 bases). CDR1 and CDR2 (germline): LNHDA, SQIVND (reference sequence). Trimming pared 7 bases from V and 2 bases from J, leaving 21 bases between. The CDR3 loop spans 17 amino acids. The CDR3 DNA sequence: TGTGCCAGTACGGGGGAATTTGGGGGAGTCGGCAATCAGCCCCAGCATTTT. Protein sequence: CASTGEFGGVGNQPQHF.